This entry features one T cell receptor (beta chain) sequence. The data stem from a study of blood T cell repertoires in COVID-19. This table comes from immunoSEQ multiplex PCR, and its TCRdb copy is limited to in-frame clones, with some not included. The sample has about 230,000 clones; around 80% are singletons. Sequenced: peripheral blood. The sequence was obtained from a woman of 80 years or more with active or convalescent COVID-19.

The CDR3 region is CASSYSTGWGNIQYF. DNA of the CDR3: TGTGCCAGCAGTTACTCGACAGGGTGGGGAAACATTCAGTACTTC. J is TRBJ2-4 and V is TRBV6-2 or TRBV6-3, with 7 bases lining up with TRBD1. Germline values: CDR1 MNHEY, CDR2 SVGEGT. The CDR3 contains 15 residues. The J segment lost 6 bases and the V segment lost 0 bases, leaving 5 bases of the junction unmatched.